Shown below are 7 T cell receptor beta chains from a single sample sequenced in a study of human T cells and chemical hapten exposure. MiXCR was run by TCRdb on the 5' RACE reads, yielding one entry per CDR3 protein. The data hold 100,000 to 120,000 distinct CDR3 sequences, with around a fifth observed a single time. Blood, whole and unfractionated, served as the source for total RNA extraction. The origin of the receptors is a human donor in good health.

This clonotype has more than one count but fewer than ten. The chain uses TRBV28 and TRBJ2-7; TRBD1 matches 9 bases. Losses at the gene ends were 3 bases for V and 6 bases for J; bases not matched to a gene: 9. The CDR3 loop spans 15 amino acids. The germline gives CDR1 MDHEN, CDR2 SYDVKM. CDR3 sequence reads: CASSFPGTGNAEQYF. For the CDR3, the DNA is TGTGCCAGCAGTTTCCCCGGGACAGGGAATGCCGAGCAGTACTTC. Drawing the rest from reference TRBV28 and TRBJ2-7, the complete variable domain is DVKVTQSSRYLVKRTGEKVFLECVQDMDHENMFWYRQDPGLGLRLIYFSYDVKMKEKGDIPEGYSVSREKKERFSLILESASTNQTSMYLCASSFPGTGNAEQYFGPGTRLTVT.

The chain is built from TRBV29-1 and TRBJ2-7, with 10 bases aligning to TRBD1. The CDR3 is made up of 13 amino acids. Trimming removed 6 bases from V and 5 bases from J; junction bases left unmatched: 7. Germline V gene lookup returns CDR1 SQVTM and CDR2 ANQGSEA. The CDR3 sequence: CSVRTGGAHEQYF. Here the CDR3 DNA reads TGCAGCGTCAGGACAGGGGGGGCCCACGAGCAGTACTTC.

The chain links TRBV6-2 or TRBV6-3 to TRBJ2-1, with D perhaps TRBD1 or TRBD2 (5 bases each). CDR1 is MNHEY and CDR2 is SVGEGT in the germline V gene. V lost 2 bases, J lost 6 bases, and 11 bases lay in between. This CDR3 comprises 14 residues. CDR3 DNA sequence: TGTGCCAGCAGTTACGACGGGGCCAGCAATGAGCAGTTCTTC. This sequence encodes CASSYDGASNEQFF.

In its sample, this clonotype was seen a few times. The genes are TRBV28 and TRBJ2-3, with 7 positions matching TRBD1. The germline V gene encodes CDR1 MDHEN and CDR2 SYDVKM. CDR3 length equals 12 residues. After removal of 9 bases from V and 10 bases from J, the junction contained 10 bases not matched to a gene. The CDR3 region has the DNA TGTGCCAGTAAGACGGACAGGTACGCGCAGTATTTT. It specifies CASKTDRYAQYF.

This clonotype was seen a handful of times. The V call is TRBV19, the J call TRBJ1-2; D is uncertain. Trimming removed 7 bases from V and 8 bases from J, with 17 bases in between. This CDR3 has 13 amino acids. Germline CDR1 reads LNHDA; CDR2 reads SQIVND (reference sequence). CDR3 in DNA: TGTGCCAGTACTCCCCGGAGGGATTTGGGCTACACCTTC. It translates to CASTPRRDLGYTF.

This clonotype was observed many times. This chain links TRBV18 with TRBJ1-2; 7 bases map to TRBD1. J was trimmed by 2 bases and V by 5 bases; bases with no gene match: 8. Germline CDR1 KGHSH, CDR2 LQKENI. The CDR3 totals 15 residues. The CDR3 is CASSAQGTANYGYTF. CDR3 DNA: TGTGCCAGCTCAGCTCAGGGGACAGCAAACTATGGCTACACCTTC. Supplemented by reference TRBV18 and TRBJ1-2, the full variable domain reads NAGVMQNPRHLVRRRGQEARLRCSPMKGHSHVYWYRQLPEEGLKFMVYLQKENIIDESGMPKERFSAEFPKEGPSILRIQQVVRGDSAAYFCASSAQGTANYGYTFGSGTRLTVV.

J is TRBJ2-1 and V is TRBV5-1, with 10 nucleotides matching TRBD2. The CDR3 consists of 17 residues. With V trimmed by 0 bases and J by 4 bases, 7 bases remained unmatched. CDR1 is SGHRS and CDR2 is YFSETQ in the germline V gene. As DNA, the CDR3 is TGCGCCAGCAGCTTGGTCCTAGCGGGAGTTGGATACAATGAGCAGTTCTTC. Translation gives CASSLVLAGVGYNEQFF.